This TCR beta chain was captured by sequencing in a study of blood T cell repertoires in COVID-19. The assay was immunoSEQ multiplex PCR, and TCRdb's table has in-frame clones only and misses some. The data contain 65,000 to 75,000 clones, 70% to 80% of them singletons. The germline V gene encodes CDR1 SGHRS and CDR2 YFSETQ. This CDR3 spans 14 amino acids. With V trimmed by 4 bases and J by 7 bases, 6 bases remained unmatched. Sequenced input: peripheral blood. The chain has TRBV5-1 and TRBJ2-1; 9 bases line up with TRBD1. The origin of this receptor is a man between 70 and 80 years old with acute or convalescent COVID-19. The CDR3 loop is CASSKGTGQNEQFF. CDR3 nucleotides: TGCGCCAGCAGCAAAGGGACAGGGCAAAATGAGCAGTTCTTC.